The 3 T cell receptor beta chains in this list originate from one sample, sequenced in a study of cytomegalovirus exposure and HLA in healthy donors. Vbeta (60) and Jbeta (13) primers were used in the PCR. Assay: immunoSEQ multiplex PCR; the TCRdb copy retains only in-frame clones and omits some. The ten top clones account for roughly 8.8%, within a sample of 60,000 or so clones. Sequences were obtained from PBMCs. The source of these receptors is a man aged 50-60 years in good health and CMV-seropositive.

This rearrangement joins TRBV27 to TRBJ1-1; D is uncertain. The CDR3 totals 14 residues. Trimming removed 7 bases at V and 1 base at J, with 13 bases between. The germline V gene encodes CDR1 MNHEY and CDR2 SMNVEV (reference sequence). In nucleotides, the CDR3 is TGTGCCAGCACCTTCGAGGCGGGGAACACTGAAGCTTTCTTT. Translated, it gives CASTFEAGNTEAFF.

The genes are TRBV6-5 and TRBJ2-5; the D gene is possibly TRBD1 (6 bases). Trimming took off 7 bases at V and 2 bases at J, with 11 bases between the two ends. Germline loops: CDR1 MNHEY, CDR2 SVGAGI. The CDR3 has 13 amino acids. Written as DNA, the CDR3 is TGTGCCAGCACCGGGCAGGGGCAAGAGACCCAGTACTTC. Its protein is CASTGQGQETQYF.

The V call is TRBV6-4, the J call TRBJ2-1; 11 bases map to TRBD2. Germline V gene sequence: CDR1 MRHNA, CDR2 SNTAGT. This CDR3 comprises 15 residues. V was clipped by 2 bases and J by 6 bases; unmatched bases: 3. This CDR3 reads CASSDRTSGPNEQFF. The DNA for the CDR3 is TGTGCCAGCAGTGACCGGACTAGCGGGCCCAATGAGCAGTTCTTC.